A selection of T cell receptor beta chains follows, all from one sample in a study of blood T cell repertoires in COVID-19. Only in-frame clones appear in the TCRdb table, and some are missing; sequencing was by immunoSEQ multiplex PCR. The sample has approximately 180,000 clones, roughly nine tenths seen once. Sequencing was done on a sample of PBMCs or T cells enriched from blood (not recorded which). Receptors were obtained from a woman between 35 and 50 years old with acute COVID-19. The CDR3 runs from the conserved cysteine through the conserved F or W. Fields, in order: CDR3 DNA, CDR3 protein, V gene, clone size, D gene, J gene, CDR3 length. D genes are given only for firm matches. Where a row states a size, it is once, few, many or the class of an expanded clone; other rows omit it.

DNA: TGTGCCAGCAAAGACAGGGAAAAGGGCTACACCTTC; CDR3: CASKDREKGYTF; V: TRBV5-5; size: .; D: TRBD1; J: TRBJ1-2; length: 12
DNA: TGTGCCAGCAGTGTGGCGACAGAGTCCTACGAGCAGTACTTC; CDR3: CASSVATESYEQYF; V: TRBV2; size: .; D: .; J: TRBJ2-7; length: 14
DNA: TGTGCCAGCAGAACCAACCCCGTAGCAAGAACAGATACGCAGTATTTT; CDR3: CASRTNPVARTDTQYF; V: TRBV2; size: .; D: .; J: TRBJ2-3; length: 16
DNA: TGCGCCAGCAGCCAAGATCCGGACAGGGGGCGGGTGAACACTGAAGCTTTCTTT; CDR3: CASSQDPDRGRVNTEAFF; V: TRBV4-1; size: .; D: TRBD1; J: TRBJ1-1; length: 18
DNA: TGTGCCAGTAGTATAGTTGCCGGTCCTAGCACAGATACGCAGTATTTT; CDR3: CASSIVAGPSTDTQYF; V: TRBV19; size: once; D: .; J: TRBJ2-3; length: 16
DNA: TGTGCCAGCAGCTTAATAAGACTAGCCGAAGCCTACAATGAGCAGTTCTTC; CDR3: CASSLIRLAEAYNEQFF; V: TRBV7-9; size: .; D: TRBD2; J: TRBJ2-1; length: 17
DNA: TGTGCCAGTACCCCTACTCCGAACGGGCTGGGAGCCGGGGAGCTGTTTTTT; CDR3: CASTPTPNGLGAGELFF; V: TRBV19; size: .; D: .; J: TRBJ2-2; length: 17
DNA: TGCGCCAGCAGCCCATTAGTCCAGGGTATGAACACTGAAGCTTTCTTT; CDR3: CASSPLVQGMNTEAFF; V: TRBV5-1; size: .; D: .; J: TRBJ1-1; length: 16
DNA: TGCGCCAGCAGTGTTAGTATGAACACTGAAGCTTTCTTT; CDR3: CASSVSMNTEAFF; V: TRBV10-2; size: .; D: .; J: TRBJ1-1; length: 13
DNA: TGTGCCAGTAGTTCAAGACTAGCTAGCACAGATACGCAGTATTTT; CDR3: CASSSRLASTDTQYF; V: TRBV19; size: .; D: TRBD2; J: TRBJ2-3; length: 15
DNA: TGTGCCAGCAGCTTAGGTAGCGGGGGGAAGACTGAGCAGTTCTTC; CDR3: CASSLGSGGKTEQFF; V: TRBV7-9; size: .; D: TRBD2; J: TRBJ2-1; length: 15
DNA: TGTGCCAGCTCACCAGGGGTAGGGGCGTTCTTC; CDR3: CASSPGVGAFF; V: TRBV18; size: .; D: .; J: TRBJ2-1; length: 11
DNA: TGCGCCAGCAGAAACCTTTATGACAGGGGGGGCACTGAAGCTTTCTTT; CDR3: CASRNLYDRGGTEAFF; V: TRBV5-1; size: .; D: TRBD1; J: TRBJ1-1; length: 16
DNA: TGCGCCAGCAGCTTAGGGACAGATGGAAACACCATATATTTT; CDR3: CASSLGTDGNTIYF; V: TRBV5-1; size: .; D: TRBD1; J: TRBJ1-3; length: 14
DNA: TGTGCCACCAGCAGAGATTTGTCAGGGAATAATTCACCCCTCCACTTT; CDR3: CATSRDLSGNNSPLHF; V: TRBV15; size: .; D: .; J: TRBJ1-6; length: 16
DNA: TGTGCCAGCAGCGAGTTCGGACAGACTACCTACAATGAGCAGTTCTTC; CDR3: CASSEFGQTTYNEQFF; V: TRBV2; size: once; D: .; J: TRBJ2-1; length: 16
DNA: TGTGCCAGCAGTTTACCTAGCGGGGGTTTCGGGACCCAGTACTTC; CDR3: CASSLPSGGFGTQYF; V: TRBV28; size: .; D: TRBD2; J: TRBJ2-5; length: 15
DNA: TGTGCCAGTAGTTTGGGACTAGCGGGTCATGAGACCCAGTACTTC; CDR3: CASSLGLAGHETQYF; V: TRBV19; size: .; D: TRBD2; J: TRBJ2-5; length: 15
DNA: TGTGCCACGCAGACAGGGGGGCCCGGGGAGCTGTTTTTT; CDR3: CATQTGGPGELFF; V: TRBV24-1; size: .; D: TRBD1; J: TRBJ2-2; length: 13
DNA: TGTGCCAGCAGCAATGGATCCCAGGGGGCTGGTGAGCAGTTCTTC; CDR3: CASSNGSQGAGEQFF; V: TRBV21-1; size: .; D: .; J: TRBJ2-1; length: 15
DNA: TGTGCCTGGAAGGGACTAGCGGGAGGGGCAACCGGGGAGCTGTTTTTT; CDR3: CAWKGLAGGATGELFF; V: TRBV30; size: .; D: TRBD2; J: TRBJ2-2; length: 16
DNA: TGTGCCATCAGTGCAGCCGGGGGGTTCTACACTGAAGCTTTCTTT; CDR3: CAISAAGGFYTEAFF; V: TRBV10-3; size: .; D: .; J: TRBJ1-1; length: 15
DNA: TGTGCCAGCAGAGAGAGGGACACGCTTAACTATGGCTACACCTTC; CDR3: CASRERDTLNYGYTF; V: TRBV6-5; size: .; D: .; J: TRBJ1-2; length: 15
DNA: TGTGCCAGCAGCCCTGACAGTTATAATTCACCCCTCCACTTT; CDR3: CASSPDSYNSPLHF; V: TRBV11-2; size: few; D: .; J: TRBJ1-6; length: 14
DNA: TGTGCCAGCAGCCCTAGGGGGGACAGGAAGGGGTATGGCTACACCTTC; CDR3: CASSPRGDRKGYGYTF; V: TRBV2; size: .; D: TRBD1; J: TRBJ1-2; length: 16
DNA: TGCAGTGCTAGTGGGGGACAAATTAATGAAAAACTGTTTTTT; CDR3: CSASGGQINEKLFF; V: TRBV20-1; size: .; D: .; J: TRBJ1-4; length: 14
DNA: TGTGCCAGCAGCACCGGGACAGGGGGTTTTGGCTACACCTTC; CDR3: CASSTGTGGFGYTF; V: TRBV27; size: once; D: TRBD1; J: TRBJ1-2; length: 14
DNA: TGTGCCAGTAGCACCGGACAGCTCCCCTATGGCTACACCTTC; CDR3: CASSTGQLPYGYTF; V: TRBV19; size: .; D: .; J: TRBJ1-2; length: 14
DNA: TGTGCCAGTAAGGGAGGGGCGCCTTACCTCTATGGCTACACCTTC; CDR3: CASKGGAPYLYGYTF; V: TRBV19; size: .; D: .; J: TRBJ1-2; length: 15
DNA: TGTGCCTGGAGTGTAAATCCCCTAGCGCCCCTCGGACAAGAAGAGACCCAGTACTTC; CDR3: CAWSVNPLAPLGQEETQYF; V: TRBV30; size: .; D: .; J: TRBJ2-5; length: 19
DNA: TGCGCCAGCAGCCGTCCCGGGACAGGGGGCAATCCCTACGAGCAGTACTTC; CDR3: CASSRPGTGGNPYEQYF; V: TRBV5-1; size: .; D: TRBD1; J: TRBJ2-7; length: 17
DNA: TGTGCCAGCTCACCCGCAGGGGCGACCGGGGAGCTGTTTTTT; CDR3: CASSPAGATGELFF; V: TRBV18; size: .; D: .; J: TRBJ2-2; length: 14
DNA: TGTGCCAGCAGCGAAGGGACTAGCGGGATCCTGACAGATACGCAGTATTTT; CDR3: CASSEGTSGILTDTQYF; V: TRBV9; size: .; D: TRBD2; J: TRBJ2-3; length: 17
DNA: TGTGCCAGCAGCCAAGGCAGGGTTGGCTCAGCTTTCTTT; CDR3: CASSQGRVGSAFF; V: TRBV14; size: .; D: .; J: TRBJ1-1; length: 13
DNA: TGTGCCAGCAGCCGGCGAGGGGGCGGCGACCAAGAGACCCAGTACTTC; CDR3: CASSRRGGGDQETQYF; V: TRBV3-1/TRBV3-2; size: few; D: TRBD1; J: TRBJ2-5; length: 16
DNA: TGTGCCAGCAGCCCCACCGAGCTTGGTCAAGAGACCCAGTACTTC; CDR3: CASSPTELGQETQYF; V: TRBV27; size: .; D: .; J: TRBJ2-5; length: 15